The next 16 T cell receptor beta chains were all read from a single sample in a study of blood T cells in healthy people across ages. A sample-barcoded 5' primer and a J-beta primer mix were used in a second PCR of roughly 6 to 11 cycles. TCRdb redid the calling of the 5' RACE reads with MiXCR, one entry per CDR3 protein. The profile shows about 770,000 distinct CDR3 sequences, around two fifths of them singletons. Sequencing input: blood. The receptors shown here come from a man in his sixties in good health.

V usage is TRBV20-1 and J usage is TRBJ1-2; D unclear. There are 11 residues in the CDR3. V dropped 4 bases and J dropped 7 bases, with 10 bases sitting between them. In germline, CDR1 is DFQATT, CDR2 SNEGSKA (reference sequence). CDR3 sequence reads: CSAMGLPGYTF. The CDR3 DNA reads as TGCAGTGCTATGGGCCTCCCTGGCTACACCTTC.

This clonotype was seen ten or more times. This chain uses TRBV6-6 with TRBJ2-1, with D possibly called TRBD1 or TRBD2 (5 bases each). This CDR3 comprises 14 residues. Looked up from germline, CDR1 is MNHNY and CDR2 is SVGAGI (reference sequence). Deletions cut 2 bases from V and 10 bases from J, with 15 bases between. The CDR3 DNA reads TGTGCCAGCAGTTACGGGACCGCCCGATGGGAGCAGTTCTTC. It codes for CASSYGTARWEQFF.

The chain couples TRBV4-3 to TRBJ2-1, with D possibly being TRBD1 (5 bases). Germline CDR1 and CDR2: LGHNA and YSLEER. The V and J ends lost 1 base and 4 bases respectively, with 14 bases between them. This CDR3 comprises 16 residues. In DNA form, the CDR3 reads TGCGCCAGCAGCCAAGTCCATACCCAGGGATACAATGAGCAGTTCTTC. Translating gives CASSQVHTQGYNEQFF.

The genes are TRBV6-5 and TRBJ2-3, with D tentatively TRBD1 (6 bases). The germline V and J ends were trimmed by 0 bases and 1 base, with 11 bases remaining between them. The germline V gene encodes CDR1 MNHEY and CDR2 SVGAGI. This CDR3 has 16 residues. The CDR3 spells CASSYSGAPGTDTQYF. The CDR3 DNA reads as TGTGCCAGCAGTTACTCGGGGGCCCCGGGCACAGATACGCAGTATTTT.

This clonotype was counted between two and nine times. CDR3 protein: CASKLGGASHEQYF. The CDR3 DNA sequence: TGTGCCAGCAAATTGGGAGGGGCGAGTCATGAGCAGTACTTC. The genes are TRBV27 and TRBJ2-5, with TRBD2 identical over 7 bases. V shed 7 bases, J shed 11 bases, and the junction held 16 bases outside the gene matches. This CDR3 contains 14 residues. The germline V gene has CDR1 MNHEY and CDR2 SMNVEV (reference sequence).

This clonotype was seen many times. This chain uses TRBV14 with TRBJ2-4, with D possibly called TRBD1 or TRBD2 (6 bases each). V was pared by 4 bases and J by 3 bases, with 10 bases between. Germline V gene lookup returns CDR1 SGHDN and CDR2 FVKESK. The CDR3 contains 14 residues. CDR3 protein: CASSLQGGKNIQYF. For the CDR3, the DNA is TGTGCCAGCAGCCTACAGGGAGGCAAAAACATTCAGTACTTC. The full variable domain, in which reference TRBV14 and TRBJ2-4 provide the parts outside the CDR3, is EAGVTQFPSHSVIEKGQTVTLRCDPISGHDNLYWYRRVMGKEIKFLLHFVKESKQDESGMPNNRFLAERTGGTYSTLKVQPAELEDSGVYFCASSLQGGKNIQYFGAGTRLSVL.

This clonotype has just a few counts. The rearrangement links TRBV29-1 to TRBJ1-1; D unclear. The germline CDR1 and CDR2 sequences are SQVTM and ANQGSEA. The V gene lost 0 bases and the J gene lost 8 bases, with 22 bases spanning the gap. The CDR3 length is 16 residues. CDR3 DNA: TGCAGCGTTGAAGAGAAGGTCCCTGGAAGGTTGGGAGAAGCTTTCTTT. This translates into CSVEEKVPGRLGEAFF. Looking up the rest from reference TRBV29-1 and TRBJ1-1 gives the full variable domain: SAVISQKPSRDICQRGTSLTIQCQVDSQVTMMFWYRQQPGQSLTLIATANQGSEATYESGFVIDKFPISRPNLTFSTLTVSNMSPEDSSIYLCSVEEKVPGRLGEAFFGQGTRLTVV.

As for this clonotype: A much larger clone lies one base from this, so it may be a read error. V is TRBV9 and J is TRBJ2-5; possibly TRBD1 or TRBD2 for D (5 bases each). The germline V gene encodes CDR1 SGDLS and CDR2 YYNGEE. V gave up 0 bases and J gave up 4 bases, with 13 bases separating them. The CDR3 is 15 residues long. CDR3: CASSVADSGPETQYF. The CDR3 region has the DNA TGTGCCAGCAGCGTAGCAGACTCGGGGCCAGAGACCCAGTACTTC.

Comment on this clonotype: A junction boundary mismatches the germline segment, possibly from a read error. V is TRBV6-2 or TRBV6-3 and J is TRBJ2-7, with a tentative D call TRBD2 (6 bases). The CDR3 length is 14 residues. CDR1 is MNHEY, CDR2 SVGEGT, per germline. The CDR3 region has the DNA TGTGCCAGCAGTTATAGGAGGGGATCCTACGAGCGGTACTTC. This sequence encodes CASSYRRGSYERYF.

The chain carries TRBV20-1 and TRBJ2-1; 7 nucleotides agree with TRBD2. Trimming took 4 bases from V and 5 from J; bases not matched to a gene: 11. The CDR3 totals 15 residues. Germline loops: CDR1 DFQATT, CDR2 SNEGSKA (reference sequence). CDR3: CSATLRASGNNEQFF. The CDR3 coding sequence is TGCAGTGCTACACTCAGGGCTAGCGGAAACAATGAGCAGTTCTTC.

A few counts support this clonotype. V gene TRBV4-1 combines with J gene TRBJ1-6; 7 bases are shared with TRBD1. V lost 0 bases and J lost 6; bases outside the gene matches: 8. CDR1 is MGHRA, CDR2 YSYEKL, per germline. This CDR3 is built from 17 residues. The CDR3 DNA follows: TGCGCCAGCAGCCAAGAGGTAACAGGGGCGGCTAATTCACCCCTCCACTTT. Amino acid sequence: CASSQEVTGAANSPLHF.

In its sample, this clonotype was seen a few times. CDR3 sequence reads: CASSSPGTEKKRQYF. The CDR3 DNA sequence: TGTGCCAGCAGTTCACCCGGGACAGAGAAAAAAAGGCAGTACTTC. The chain carries TRBV27 and TRBJ2-7; 7 positions match TRBD1. CDR3 length: 15 amino acids. Per germline, CDR1 MNHEY and CDR2 SMNVEV (reference sequence). V gave up 4 bases and J gave up 9 bases; unmatched junction bases: 15.

The V gene is TRBV11-3, the J gene TRBJ1-4, with D possibly matching TRBD1 (5 bases). V was trimmed by 5 bases and J by 4 bases, leaving 14 bases between them. The length of the CDR3 is 15 residues. From germline, CDR1 is SGHNT and CDR2 YENEEA. In nucleotides, the CDR3 is TGTGCCAGCAGCAAGACCGGGACCTATAATGAAAAACTGTTTTTT. This translates into CASSKTGTYNEKLFF.

The chain couples TRBV5-6 to TRBJ1-5, with a tentative D call TRBD1 (5 bases). Trimming shortened V by 0 bases and J by 4 bases, and 11 bases separated the two germline ends. CDR3 length: 15 amino acids. The germline V gene has CDR1 SGHDT and CDR2 YYEEEE. This CDR3 reads CASSLAVAGNQPQHF. The CDR3, as DNA: TGTGCCAGCAGCTTGGCTGTCGCAGGGAATCAGCCCCAGCATTTT.

The V call is TRBV20-1, the J call TRBJ1-2, with 7 bases identical to TRBD1. The CDR3 consists of 12 residues. V dropped 3 bases and J dropped 4; count of bases not matched to a gene: 2. CDR1 is DFQATT, CDR2 SNEGSKA, per germline (reference sequence). CDR3 residues: CSASGTVYGYTF. The CDR3 bases are TGCAGTGCTAGCGGGACAGTCTATGGCTACACCTTC.

The gene calls are TRBV7-2 and TRBJ2-7; 9 bases agree with TRBD2. The germline V gene encodes CDR1 SGHTA and CDR2 FQGNSA. The CDR3 length is 16 residues. With 1 base clipped from V and 10 bases from J, the junction kept 14 bases outside the gene matches. CDR3 region: CASSLEASGTLGTQYF. The CDR3 region has the DNA TGTGCCAGCAGCTTAGAGGCTAGCGGGACCCTCGGAACCCAGTACTTC.